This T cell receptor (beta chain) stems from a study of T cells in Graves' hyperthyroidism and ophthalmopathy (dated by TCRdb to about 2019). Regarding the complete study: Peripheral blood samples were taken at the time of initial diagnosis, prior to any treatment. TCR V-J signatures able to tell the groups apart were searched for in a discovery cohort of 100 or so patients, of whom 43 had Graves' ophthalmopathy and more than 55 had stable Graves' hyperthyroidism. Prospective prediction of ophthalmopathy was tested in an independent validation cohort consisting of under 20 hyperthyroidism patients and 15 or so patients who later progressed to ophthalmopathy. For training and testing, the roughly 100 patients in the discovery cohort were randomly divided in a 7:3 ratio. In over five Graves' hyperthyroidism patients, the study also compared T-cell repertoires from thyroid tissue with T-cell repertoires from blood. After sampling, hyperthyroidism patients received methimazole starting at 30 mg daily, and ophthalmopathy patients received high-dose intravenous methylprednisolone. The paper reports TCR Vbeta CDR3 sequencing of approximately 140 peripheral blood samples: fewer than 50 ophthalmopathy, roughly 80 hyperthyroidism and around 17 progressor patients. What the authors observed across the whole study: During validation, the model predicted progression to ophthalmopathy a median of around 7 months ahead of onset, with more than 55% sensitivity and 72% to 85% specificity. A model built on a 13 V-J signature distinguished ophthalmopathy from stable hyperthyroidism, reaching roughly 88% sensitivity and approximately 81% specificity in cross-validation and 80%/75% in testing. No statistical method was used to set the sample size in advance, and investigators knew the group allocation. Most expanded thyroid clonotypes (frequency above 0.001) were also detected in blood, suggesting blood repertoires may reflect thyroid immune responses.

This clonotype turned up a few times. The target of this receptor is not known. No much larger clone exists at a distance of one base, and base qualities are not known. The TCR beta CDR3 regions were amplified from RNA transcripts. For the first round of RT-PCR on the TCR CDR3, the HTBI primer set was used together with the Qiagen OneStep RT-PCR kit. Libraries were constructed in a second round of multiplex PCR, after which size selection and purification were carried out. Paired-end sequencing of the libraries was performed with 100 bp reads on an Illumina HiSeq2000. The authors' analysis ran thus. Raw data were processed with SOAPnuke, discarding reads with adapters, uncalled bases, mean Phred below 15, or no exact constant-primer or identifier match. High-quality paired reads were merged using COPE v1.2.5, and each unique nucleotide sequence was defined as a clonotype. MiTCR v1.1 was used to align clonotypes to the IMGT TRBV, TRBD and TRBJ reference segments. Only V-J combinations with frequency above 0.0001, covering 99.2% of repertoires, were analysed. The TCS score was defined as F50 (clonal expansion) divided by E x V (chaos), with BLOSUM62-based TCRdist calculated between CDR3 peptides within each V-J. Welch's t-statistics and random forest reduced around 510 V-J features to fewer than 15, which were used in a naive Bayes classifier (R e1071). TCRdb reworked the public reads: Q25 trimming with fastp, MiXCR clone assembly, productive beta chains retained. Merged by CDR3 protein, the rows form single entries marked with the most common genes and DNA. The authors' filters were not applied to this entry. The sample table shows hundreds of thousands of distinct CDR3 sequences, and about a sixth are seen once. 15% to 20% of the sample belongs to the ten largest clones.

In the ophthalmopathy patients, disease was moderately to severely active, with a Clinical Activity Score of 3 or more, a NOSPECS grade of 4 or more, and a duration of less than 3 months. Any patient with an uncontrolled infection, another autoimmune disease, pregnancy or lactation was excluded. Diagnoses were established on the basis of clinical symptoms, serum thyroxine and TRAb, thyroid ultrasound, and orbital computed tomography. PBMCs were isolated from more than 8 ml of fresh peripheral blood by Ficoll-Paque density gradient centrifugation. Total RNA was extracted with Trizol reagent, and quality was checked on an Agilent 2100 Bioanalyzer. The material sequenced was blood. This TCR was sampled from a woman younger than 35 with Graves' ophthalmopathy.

The CDR3 reads as follows: CASSMSHQETQYF. The DNA sequence is as follows: TGTGCCAGTAGTATGAGTCACCAAGAGACCCAGTACTTC. The chain is made from TRBV19 and TRBJ2-5; the D segment cannot be called with confidence. V loses 3 bases, J loses 0 bases, and the germline ends lie 5 bases apart. The CDR3 sequence holds 13 residues, the cysteine and phenylalanine included. Only the CDR3 DNA stays, 39 bases, in frame from base 1. CDR1 and CDR2 were assigned from the germline V gene (reference sequence) as LNHDA and SQIVND.